This TCR beta chain was recovered during a study of cytomegalovirus exposure and HLA in healthy donors. Study-level results: A list of roughly 160 TCR beta chains associated with cytomegalovirus was given. Presence/absence analyses supposed approximately even sequencing depth among donors. What TCR beta sequences reportedly achieved was accurate prediction of HLA-A and HLA-B alleles in most subjects.

As regards this clone: Its target is unknown.

Trimming removed 5 bases from V and 2 bases from J; junction bases left unmatched: 5. Germline V gives CDR1 MDHEN, CDR2 SYDVKM. CDR3 size: 14 residues. The study ran its PCR with 60 Vbeta and 13 Jbeta primers. The table came from immunoSEQ multiplex PCR; TCRdb's copy has only in-frame clones and leaves some out. The sample totals about 88,000 clones; its top ten clones hold around 5%. This cohort consisted of healthy bone marrow donors. Specimen: PBMCs. The sequence came from a girl under 18 in good health and CMV-seropositive. The chain recombines TRBV28 with TRBJ2-5; TRBD1 aligns across 7 bases. The CDR3 DNA reads TGTGCCAGCAGTAAGCGGACAGGACAAGAGACCCAGTACTTC. This gives the protein CASSKRTGQETQYF.